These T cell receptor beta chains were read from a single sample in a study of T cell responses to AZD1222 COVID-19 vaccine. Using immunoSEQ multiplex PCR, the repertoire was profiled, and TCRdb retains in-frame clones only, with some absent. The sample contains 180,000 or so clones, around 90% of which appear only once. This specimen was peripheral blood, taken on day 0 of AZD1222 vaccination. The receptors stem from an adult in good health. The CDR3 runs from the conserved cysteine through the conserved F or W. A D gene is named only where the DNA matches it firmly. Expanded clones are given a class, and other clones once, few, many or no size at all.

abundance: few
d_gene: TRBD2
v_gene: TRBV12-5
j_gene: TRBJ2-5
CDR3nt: TGTGCTAGTGGTTTCCCCCCCAGCGGGAGGGCCGGGACCCAGTACTTC
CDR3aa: CASGFPPSGRAGTQYF

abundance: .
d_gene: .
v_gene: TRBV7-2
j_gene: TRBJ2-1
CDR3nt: TGTGCCAGCAGCTTGCGAGGGCACCTCTTGGGGACCTACAATGAGCAGTTCTTC
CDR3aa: CASSLRGHLLGTYNEQFF

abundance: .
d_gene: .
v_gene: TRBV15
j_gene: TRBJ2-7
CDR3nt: TGTGCCACCAGCAGAGACGGGGGCTACGAGCAGTACTTC
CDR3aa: CATSRDGGYEQYF

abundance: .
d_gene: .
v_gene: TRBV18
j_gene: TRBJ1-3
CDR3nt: TGTGCCAGCTCACAATCGCCAGGGTCAGTCTCTGGAAACACCATATATTTT
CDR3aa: CASSQSPGSVSGNTIYF

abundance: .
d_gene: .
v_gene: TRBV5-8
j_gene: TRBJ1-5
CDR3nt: TGTGCCAGCAGCTGGACGGGACAAGAAGGCAATCAGCCCCAGCATTTT
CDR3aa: CASSWTGQEGNQPQHF

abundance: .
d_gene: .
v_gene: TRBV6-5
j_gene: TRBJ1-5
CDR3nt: TGTGCCAGCAGTACACTCCTCGCTAATCAGCCCCAGCATTTT
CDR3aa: CASSTLLANQPQHF

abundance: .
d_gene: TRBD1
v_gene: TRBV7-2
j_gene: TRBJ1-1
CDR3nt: TGTGCCAGCAGCTTAAGCGCTTCGGGACAGGAAGCTTTCTTT
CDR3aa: CASSLSASGQEAFF

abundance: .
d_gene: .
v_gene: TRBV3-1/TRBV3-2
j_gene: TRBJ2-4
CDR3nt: TGTGCCAGCAGCCAAGATCGAAGAGGGGAAGACATTCAGTACTTC
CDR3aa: CASSQDRRGEDIQYF

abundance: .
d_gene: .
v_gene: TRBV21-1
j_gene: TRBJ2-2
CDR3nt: TGTGCCAGCAGCCTTTCGGGGGGGGACACCGGGGAGCTGTTTTTT
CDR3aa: CASSLSGGDTGELFF

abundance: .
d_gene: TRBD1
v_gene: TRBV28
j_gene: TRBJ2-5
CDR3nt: TGTGCCAGCAGCCCTACAGGGGCCCAAGAGACCCAGTACTTC
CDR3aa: CASSPTGAQETQYF

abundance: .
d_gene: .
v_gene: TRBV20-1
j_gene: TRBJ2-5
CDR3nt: TGCAGTGCTAGTTACGACACCGTGTCCGAGACCCAGTACTTC
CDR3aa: CSASYDTVSETQYF

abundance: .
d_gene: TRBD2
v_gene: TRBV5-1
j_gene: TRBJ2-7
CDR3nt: TGCGCCAGCAGCCCTACACTAGCGGGGAGCTCCTACGAGCAGTACTTC
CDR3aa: CASSPTLAGSSYEQYF

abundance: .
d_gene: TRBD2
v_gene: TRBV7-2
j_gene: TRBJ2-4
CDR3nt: TGTGCCAGCTCGGGCGGGAGGGAGGACATTCAGTACTTC
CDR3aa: CASSGGREDIQYF

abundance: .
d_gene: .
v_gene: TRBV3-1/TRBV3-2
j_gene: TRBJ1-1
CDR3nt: TGTGCCAGCAGGCGTACAGAGAACACTGAAGCTTTCTTT
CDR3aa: CASRRTENTEAFF

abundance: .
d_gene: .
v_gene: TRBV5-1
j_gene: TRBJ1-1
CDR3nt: TGCGCCAGCAGCTTGGAATGGGGGCTTGGCACTGAAGCTTTCTTT
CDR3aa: CASSLEWGLGTEAFF

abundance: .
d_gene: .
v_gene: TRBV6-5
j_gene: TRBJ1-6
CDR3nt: TGTGCCAGCAGTTTGGGCCGCTCCTATAATTCACCCCTCCACTTT
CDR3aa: CASSLGRSYNSPLHF

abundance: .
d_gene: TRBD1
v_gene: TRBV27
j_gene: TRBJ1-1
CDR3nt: TGTGCCAGCAGTTGGGGACAGGGCGGGACTGAAGCTTTCTTT
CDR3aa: CASSWGQGGTEAFF

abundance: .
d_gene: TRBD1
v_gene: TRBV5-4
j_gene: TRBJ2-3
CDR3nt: TGTGCCAGCAGCAGGGACAGGGGGCAGGATACGCAGTATTTT
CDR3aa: CASSRDRGQDTQYF

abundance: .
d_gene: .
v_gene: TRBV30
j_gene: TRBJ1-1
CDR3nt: TGTGCCTGGAGTGTAGGTCAGGGTCGTATGAACACTGAAGCTTTCTTT
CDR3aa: CAWSVGQGRMNTEAFF

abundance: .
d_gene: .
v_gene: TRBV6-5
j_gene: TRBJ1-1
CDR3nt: TGTGCCAGCAGTTACTGTGGTGGGGGGGCGTGCACTGAAGCTTTCTTT
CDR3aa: CASSYCGGGACTEAFF

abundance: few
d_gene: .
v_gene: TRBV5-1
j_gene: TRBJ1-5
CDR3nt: TGCGCCAGCACCCCTGGGGACACCCTAAACCTCAATCAGCCCCAGCATTTT
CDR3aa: CASTPGDTLNLNQPQHF

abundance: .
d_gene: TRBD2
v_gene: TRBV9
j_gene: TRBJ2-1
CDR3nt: TGTGCCAGCAGCAGACTAGCGGGAGACTACAATGAGCAGTTCTTC
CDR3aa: CASSRLAGDYNEQFF

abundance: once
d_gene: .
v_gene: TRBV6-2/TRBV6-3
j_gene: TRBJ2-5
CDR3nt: TGTGCCAGCAGTCGACGTACGGGGCCTTGGGAGACCCAGTACTTC
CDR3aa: CASSRRTGPWETQYF

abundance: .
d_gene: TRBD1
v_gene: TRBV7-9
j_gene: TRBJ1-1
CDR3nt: TGTGCCAGCAGCTTAGGCAGTGGGACAGGAAGGACTGAAGCTTTCTTT
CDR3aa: CASSLGSGTGRTEAFF

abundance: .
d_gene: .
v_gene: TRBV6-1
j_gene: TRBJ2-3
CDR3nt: TGTGCCAGCAGTGTCCGGCAGGGGATGGGGGCCACAGATACGCAGTATTTT
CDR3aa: CASSVRQGMGATDTQYF

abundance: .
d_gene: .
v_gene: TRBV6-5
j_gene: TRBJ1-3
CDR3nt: TGTGCCAGCAGTTCACAGGGCTCTGGAAACACCATATATTTT
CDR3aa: CASSSQGSGNTIYF

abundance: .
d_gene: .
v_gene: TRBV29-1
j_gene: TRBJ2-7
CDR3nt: TGCAGCGTTACCAAAAACACCTACGAGCAGTACTTC
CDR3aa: CSVTKNTYEQYF

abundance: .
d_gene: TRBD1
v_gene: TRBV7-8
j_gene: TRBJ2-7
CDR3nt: TGTGCCAGCAGCTTAGCCTTGGGACAGGGGAATGACGAGCAGTACTTC
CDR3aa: CASSLALGQGNDEQYF

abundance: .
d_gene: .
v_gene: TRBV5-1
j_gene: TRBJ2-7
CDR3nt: TGCGCCAGCAGCACCGACTCCGGGGGCTACGAGCAGTACTTC
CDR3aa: CASSTDSGGYEQYF

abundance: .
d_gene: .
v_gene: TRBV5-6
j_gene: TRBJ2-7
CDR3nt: TGTGCCAGCAGCGTGGAGGACAGAAATTACGAGCAGTACTTC
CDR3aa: CASSVEDRNYEQYF